A single sample is the source of the 2 T cell receptor beta chains below, sequenced in a study of Graves' ophthalmopathy and Graves' hyperthyroidism. CDR3 regions of TCR beta were amplified from RNA transcripts. Second-round multiplex PCR came after a first-round RT-PCR that employed HTBI primers. From the multiplex PCR reads, TCRdb called clonotypes with MiXCR, one entry per CDR3 protein. The sample gives over 650,000 distinct CDR3 sequences, about 41% of which show up once; over 2.5% is in the top ten. Specimen: peripheral blood. The receptors shown here come from an adult man with Graves' ophthalmopathy.

The DNA of the CDR3 is TGTGCCAGCAGCCCGGCCGGAGGGACCCAGTACTTC. Its protein product is CASSPAGGTQYF. V usage is TRBV5-6 and J usage is TRBJ2-5; D is perhaps TRBD2 (5 bases). This CDR3 is 12 amino acids long. Germline V lookup: CDR1 SGHDT, CDR2 YYEEEE. The germline V and J ends were trimmed by 4 bases and 7 bases, with 11 bases remaining between them.

This clonotype was counted a few times. J is TRBJ1-5 and V is TRBV5-1, with TRBD1 matching over 9 bases. In germline, CDR1 is SGHRS, CDR2 YFSETQ. The CDR3 spans 17 residues. With V trimmed by 0 bases and J by 0 bases, 4 bases remained unmatched. Here the CDR3 reads CASSLGDRENSNQPQHF. The CDR3 region has the DNA TGCGCCAGCAGCTTGGGGGACAGGGAAAATAGCAATCAGCCCCAGCATTTT.